The source of this T cell receptor beta chain is a study of T cell responses to AZD1222 COVID-19 vaccine. General observations from the study: Vaccine-related CD4 TCRs covered spike, predominating at 160-218 and 743-854. Just 5 to 7 AZD1222 recipients tested seropositive at baseline. Breadth and depth of Spike-specific TCRs rose after two AZD1222 doses.

For this clone: Its antigen is undetermined.

Second-dose intervals near 4 or 12 weeks were combined. Repertoires were generated with immunoSEQ multiplex PCR, while TCRdb's copy carries only in-frame clones and drops some. The sample has 100,000 to 150,000 clones, approximately 91% seen once. CDR3 length equals 11 residues. Deletions cut 4 bases from V and 12 bases from J, with 10 bases between. In germline, CDR1 is MDHEN, CDR2 SYDVKM. This rearrangement joins TRBV28 to TRBJ2-1; D may be TRBD1 (5 bases). The sequencing used peripheral blood, collected 28 days after the second AZD1222 dose. This sequence was found in an adult who received the AZD1222 COVID-19 vaccine. CDR3 sequence reads: CASSSTVVQFF. CDR3 DNA sequence: TGTGCCAGCAGTTCGACAGTTGTGCAGTTCTTC.